The clone carrying this T cell receptor beta chain was found a few times. Within the sample, other DNA sequences also encode this same CDR3. CDR1 SGHRS and CDR2 YFSETQ come from the germline V gene. CDR3 length: 15 amino acids. Trimming cost V 0 bases and J 0 bases; bases outside gene matches: 2. The sample belongs to a study of blood T cell repertoires in COVID-19. Repertoires were generated with immunoSEQ multiplex PCR, while TCRdb's copy carries only in-frame clones and drops some. This sample has 110,000 or so clones; about 89% occur once, and the top ten carry about a fifth. This clonotype was sampled from a human donor with acute or convalescent COVID-19. The donor label of this sample is uncertain. Sequencing was carried out using peripheral blood. The chain combines TRBV5-1 with TRBJ1-2; 7 nucleotides match TRBD1. CDR3 DNA sequence: TGCGCCAGCAGCTTGGCAGGGACAGCTAACTATGGCTACACCTTC. It yields the protein CASSLAGTANYGYTF.